These T cell receptor beta chains were read from a single sample in a study of sequential checkpoint blockade in melanoma. TCRdb's table, derived via immunoSEQ multiplex PCR, lists solely in-frame clones and lacks some. This sample has around 39,000 clones; about 83% occur once, and the top ten carry less than 6%. This material consisted of CD8+ T cells sorted from blood (inferred from file names), taken from a patient given nivolumab and ipilimumab in sequence. The receptors derive from a human donor with melanoma. CDR3s include the opening cysteine and the closing phenylalanine or tryptophan. D genes are given only for firm matches. Rows may omit the clone size; those that give it use once, few, many or a size class.

>TRBD1|TRBJ2-1|TRBV27|.
CASSLAPDRGANNEQFF
TGTGCCAGCAGTCTCGCCCCGGACAGGGGAGCCAACAATGAGCAGTTCTTC
>TRBD2|TRBJ2-2|TRBV28|.
CASSPGAGRELFF
TGTGCCAGCAGTCCCGGAGCGGGGCGGGAGCTGTTTTTT
>TRBD2|TRBJ2-1|TRBV29-1|.
CSVPTSGGLNEQFF
TGCAGCGTTCCAACTAGCGGGGGACTCAATGAGCAGTTCTTC
>.|TRBJ2-5|TRBV7-9|once
CASSLVQAGYETQYF
TGTGCCAGCAGCTTAGTGCAGGCAGGGTACGAGACCCAGTACTTC
>.|TRBJ2-7|TRBV7-9|.
CASSMGLYGQYF
TGTGCCAGCAGCATGGGACTCTACGGGCAGTACTTC
>TRBD2|TRBJ2-1|TRBV7-9|.
CASSHSGGYNEQFF
TGTGCCAGCAGTCATAGCGGGGGCTACAATGAGCAGTTCTTC
>.|TRBJ2-1|TRBV21-1|.
CASSTSLQVSSYNEQFF
TGTGCCAGCAGCACCTCGCTACAGGTCAGCTCCTACAATGAGCAGTTCTTC
>.|TRBJ2-3|TRBV18|.
CASSLPAGGIDTQYF
TGTGCCAGCTCACTACCCGCCGGGGGTATAGATACGCAGTATTTT
>.|TRBJ2-5|TRBV4-2|.
CASSQERTVPQETQYF
TGTGCCAGCAGCCAAGAGAGGACAGTCCCTCAAGAGACCCAGTACTTC
>.|TRBJ2-1|TRBV1|.
CTSSQGRTSGLLSSYNEQFF
TGCACCAGCAGCCAAGGTCGGACTAGCGGATTGCTAAGCTCCTACAATGAGCAGTTCTTC
>TRBD2|TRBJ2-1|TRBV5-1|.
CASSLVAGSYNEQFF
TGCGCCAGCAGCTTGGTAGCGGGAAGCTACAATGAGCAGTTCTTC
>.|TRBJ1-5|TRBV11-2|once
CASSLIALRPSNQPQHF
TGTGCCAGCAGCTTAATCGCACTGAGGCCAAGCAATCAGCCCCAGCATTTT
>.|TRBJ1-1|TRBV13|.
CASSPTVNTEAFF
TGTGCCAGCAGCCCAACAGTGAACACTGAAGCTTTCTTT
>TRBD1|TRBJ2-3|TRBV19|.
CASSTWDRGHDTQYF
TGTGCCAGTAGTACCTGGGACAGGGGGCACGATACGCAGTATTTT